This TCR beta chain was sequenced for a study of cytomegalovirus exposure and HLA in healthy donors. Overall study results and limits: The study had only CMV serostatus as immune exposure information. Likely technical artifact: a cluster of highly shared sequence variants. The listing of 150 to 200 TCR beta chains classed them as cytomegalovirus-associated. Some segments of the V type, notably TRBV6-2 and TRBV6-3, were excluded as indistinguishable.

PCR used 60 Vbeta primers and 13 Jbeta primers. Profiling relied on immunoSEQ multiplex PCR, and the TCRdb table lists in-frame clones only, not all of them. The sample gives about 180,000 clones, about 68% of which show up once; approximately 2.4% is in the top ten. Germline-derived CDR1 and CDR2 are GTSNPN and SVGIG (reference sequence). Trimming removed 3 bases at V and 0 bases at J, with 6 bases between. This CDR3 is built from 12 residues. Turning to this clone: Its target is unknown.

V is TRBV30 and J is TRBJ2-7; D gene uncertain. This TCR came from a female donor in good health and CMV-seronegative. Input material: PBMCs. Here the CDR3 DNA reads TGTGCCTGGAGGACTGTCTCCTACGAGCAGTACTTC. Protein product: CAWRTVSYEQYF. The whole variable domain, filled in from reference TRBV30 and TRBJ2-7, reads SQTIHQWPATLVQPVGSPLSLECTVEGTSNPNLYWYRQAAGRGLQLLFYSVGIGQISSEVPQNLSASRPQDRQFILSSKKLLLSDSGFYLCAWRTVSYEQYFGPGTRLTVT.